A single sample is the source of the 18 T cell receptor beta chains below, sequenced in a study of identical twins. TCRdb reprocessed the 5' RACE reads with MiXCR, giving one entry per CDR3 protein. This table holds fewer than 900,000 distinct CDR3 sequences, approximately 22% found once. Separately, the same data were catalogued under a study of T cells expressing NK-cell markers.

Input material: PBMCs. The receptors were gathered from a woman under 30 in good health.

The CDR3 protein is CASSFRQQETQYF. In nucleotides, the CDR3 is TGTGCCAGCAGCTTCAGACAGCAAGAGACCCAGTACTTC. V is TRBV11-2 and J is TRBJ2-5; D possibly corresponds to TRBD1 (5 bases). Germline CDR1 SGHAT, CDR2 FQNNGV. Trimming removed 3 bases at V and 2 bases at J, with 7 bases between. The CDR3 consists of 13 residues.

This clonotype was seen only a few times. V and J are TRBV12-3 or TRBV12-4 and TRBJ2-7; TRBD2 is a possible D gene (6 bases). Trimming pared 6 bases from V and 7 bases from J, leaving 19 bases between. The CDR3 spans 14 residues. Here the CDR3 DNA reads TGTGCCAGCAGCTCTGCCTCGCCAGCGGGTGAGCAGTACTTC. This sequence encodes CASSSASPAGEQYF.

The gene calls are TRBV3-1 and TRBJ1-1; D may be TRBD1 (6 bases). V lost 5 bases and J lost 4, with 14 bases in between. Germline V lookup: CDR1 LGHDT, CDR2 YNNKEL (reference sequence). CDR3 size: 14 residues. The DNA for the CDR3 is TGTGCCAGCAGCAGACGGGGGGCTAGCACTGAAGCTTTCTTT. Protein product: CASSRRGASTEAFF.

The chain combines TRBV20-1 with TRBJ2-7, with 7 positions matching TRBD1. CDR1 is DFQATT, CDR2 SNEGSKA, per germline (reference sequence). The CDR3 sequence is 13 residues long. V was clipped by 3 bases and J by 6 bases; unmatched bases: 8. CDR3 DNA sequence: TGCAGTGCTAGGGACGACAGGGCCCTCGAGCAGTACTTC. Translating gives CSARDDRALEQYF.

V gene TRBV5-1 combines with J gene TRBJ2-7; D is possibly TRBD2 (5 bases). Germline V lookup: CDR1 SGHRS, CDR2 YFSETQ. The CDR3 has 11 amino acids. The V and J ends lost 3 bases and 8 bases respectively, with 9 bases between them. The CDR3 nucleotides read TGCGCCAGCAGCTCGGACTTGCAGCAGTACTTC. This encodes CASSSDLQQYF.

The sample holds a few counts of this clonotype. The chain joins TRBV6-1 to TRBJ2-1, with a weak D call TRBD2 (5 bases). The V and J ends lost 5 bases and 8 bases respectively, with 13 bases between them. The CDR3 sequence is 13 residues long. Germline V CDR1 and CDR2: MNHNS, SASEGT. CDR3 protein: CASSPGRGDEQFF. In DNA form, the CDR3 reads TGTGCCAGCAGTCCCGGACGGGGAGATGAGCAGTTCTTC.

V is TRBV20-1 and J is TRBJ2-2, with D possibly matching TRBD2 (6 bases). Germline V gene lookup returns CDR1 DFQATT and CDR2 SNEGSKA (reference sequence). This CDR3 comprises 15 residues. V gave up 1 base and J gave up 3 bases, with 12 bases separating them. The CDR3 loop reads CSARGLASYTGELFF. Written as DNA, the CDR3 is TGCAGTGCTAGAGGTCTAGCGAGCTACACCGGGGAGCTGTTTTTT.

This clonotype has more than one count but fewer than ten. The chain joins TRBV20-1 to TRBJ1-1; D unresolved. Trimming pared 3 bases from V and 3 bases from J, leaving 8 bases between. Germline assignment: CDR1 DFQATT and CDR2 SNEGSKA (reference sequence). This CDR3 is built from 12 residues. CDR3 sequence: CSASNQHTEAFF. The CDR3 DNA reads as TGCAGTGCTAGTAACCAGCACACTGAAGCTTTCTTT.

The CDR3 spells CSASEFKPSGNTIYF. CDR3 nucleotides: TGCAGTGCTAGCGAATTTAAACCTTCTGGAAACACCATATATTTT. The chain is built from TRBV20-1 and TRBJ1-3; D unclear. V was cut by 3 bases and J by 1 base, with 13 bases left in between. CDR1 and CDR2 (germline): DFQATT, SNEGSKA (reference sequence). The CDR3 consists of 15 residues.

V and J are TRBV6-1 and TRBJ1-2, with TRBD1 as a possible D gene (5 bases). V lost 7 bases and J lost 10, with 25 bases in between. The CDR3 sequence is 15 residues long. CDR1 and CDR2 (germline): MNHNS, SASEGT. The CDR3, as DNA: TGTGCCAGCACCCCAACCTCGACAGTTAGGATACTCTACACCTTC. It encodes CASTPTSTVRILYTF.

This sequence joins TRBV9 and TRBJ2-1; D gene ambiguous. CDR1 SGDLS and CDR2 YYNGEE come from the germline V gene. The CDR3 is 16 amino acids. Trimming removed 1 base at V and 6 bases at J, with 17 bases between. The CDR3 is CASSVSSQPLTNEQFF. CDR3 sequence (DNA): TGTGCCAGCAGCGTATCATCCCAGCCCCTGACCAATGAGCAGTTCTTC.

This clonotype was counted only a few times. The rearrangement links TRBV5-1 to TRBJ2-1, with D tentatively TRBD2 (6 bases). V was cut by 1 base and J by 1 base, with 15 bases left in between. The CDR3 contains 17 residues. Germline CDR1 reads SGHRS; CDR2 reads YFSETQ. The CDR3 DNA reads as TGCGCCAGCAGCTTGACCGGGGGACTGTCTTCCTACAATGAGCAGTTCTTC. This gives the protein CASSLTGGLSSYNEQFF.

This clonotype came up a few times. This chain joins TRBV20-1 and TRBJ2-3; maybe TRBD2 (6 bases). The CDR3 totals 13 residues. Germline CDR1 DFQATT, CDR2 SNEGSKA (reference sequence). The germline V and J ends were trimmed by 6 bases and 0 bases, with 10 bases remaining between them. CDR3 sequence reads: CSAPAGSTDTQYF. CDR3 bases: TGCAGTGCCCCTGCGGGGAGCACAGATACGCAGTATTTT.

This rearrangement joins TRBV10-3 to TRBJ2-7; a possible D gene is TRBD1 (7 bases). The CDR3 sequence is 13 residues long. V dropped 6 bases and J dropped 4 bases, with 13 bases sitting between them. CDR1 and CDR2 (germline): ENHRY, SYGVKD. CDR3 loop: CAISARDSYEQYF. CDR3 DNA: TGTGCCATCAGCGCGCGGGACAGTTACGAGCAGTACTTC.

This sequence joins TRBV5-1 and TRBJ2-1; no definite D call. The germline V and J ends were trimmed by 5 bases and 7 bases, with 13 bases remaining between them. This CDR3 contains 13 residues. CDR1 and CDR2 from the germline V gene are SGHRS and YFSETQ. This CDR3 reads CASRDLLLNEQFF. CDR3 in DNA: TGCGCCAGCAGGGACCTGCTATTAAATGAGCAGTTCTTC. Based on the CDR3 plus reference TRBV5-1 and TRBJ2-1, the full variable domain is KAGVTQTPRYLIKTRGQQVTLSCSPISGHRSVSWYQQTPGQGLQFLFEYFSETQRNKGNFPGRFSGRQFSNSRSEMNVSTLELGDSALYLCASRDLLLNEQFFGPGTRLTVL.

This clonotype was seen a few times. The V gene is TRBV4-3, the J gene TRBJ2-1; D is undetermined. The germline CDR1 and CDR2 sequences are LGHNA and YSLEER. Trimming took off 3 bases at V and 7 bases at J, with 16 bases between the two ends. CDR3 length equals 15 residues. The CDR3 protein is CASSHAHSLGNEQFF. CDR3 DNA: TGCGCCAGCAGCCACGCCCATTCATTGGGGAATGAGCAGTTCTTC.

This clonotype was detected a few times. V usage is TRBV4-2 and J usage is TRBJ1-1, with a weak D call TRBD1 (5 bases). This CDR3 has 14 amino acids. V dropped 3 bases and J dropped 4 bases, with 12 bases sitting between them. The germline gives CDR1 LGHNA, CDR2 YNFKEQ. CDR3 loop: CASSHGGSGTEAFF. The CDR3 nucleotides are TGTGCCAGCAGCCATGGGGGGTCGGGCACTGAAGCTTTCTTT.

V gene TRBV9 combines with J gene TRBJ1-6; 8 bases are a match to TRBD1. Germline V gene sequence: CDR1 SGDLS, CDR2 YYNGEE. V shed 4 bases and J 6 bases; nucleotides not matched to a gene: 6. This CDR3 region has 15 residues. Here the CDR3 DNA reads TGTGCCAGCAGCTACCGGGACAGGAGTAATTCACCCCTCCACTTT. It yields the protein CASSYRDRSNSPLHF.